These T cell receptor beta chains were read from a single sample in a study of cytomegalovirus exposure and HLA in healthy donors. Produced via immunoSEQ multiplex PCR; TCRdb's table is partial and in-frame only. Of about 140,000 clones in the sample, less than 85% are singletons; the top ten hold 8.8%. Input material: PBMCs. The receptors come from a woman aged 45-59 years in good health and CMV-seropositive. The CDR3 runs from the conserved cysteine through the conserved F or W. Fields, in order: V gene, J gene, CDR3 protein.

TRBV30	TRBJ1-1	CAWSPVMNTEAFF
TRBV7-7	TRBJ2-1	CASSTSGGAQSEQFF
TRBV6-4	TRBJ2-1	CASSDGGDYNEQFF
TRBV5-1	TRBJ2-7	CASSLRGENSYEQYF
TRBV13	TRBJ2-3	CASSIGLAGVEDTQYF
TRBV5-5	TRBJ2-3	CASSLRGTSGGPSTDTQYF
TRBV2	TRBJ1-2	CASRPTTTNYGYTF
TRBV6-1	TRBJ2-7	CASSEAGTGAYEQYF
TRBV6-1	TRBJ1-4	CASSELVQPEKLFF
TRBV19	TRBJ1-2	CASSIAQINYGYTF
TRBV6-5	TRBJ1-1	CASSLLSSGIGEAFF
TRBV28	TRBJ2-7	CASSFAGEDEQYF
TRBV19	TRBJ1-5	CASSSQISNQPQHF
TRBV7-8	TRBJ2-3	CASSLSPPADTQYF
TRBV2	TRBJ2-5	CASSETGQGLRETQYF
TRBV5-1	TRBJ2-1	CASSLDPGNEQFF
TRBV7-3	TRBJ1-2	CASSGTGLDGGYTF
TRBV6-6	TRBJ1-1	CASSYGREAEAFF
TRBV5-1	TRBJ2-7	CASSPGGFSYEQYF
TRBV5-4	TRBJ1-2	CASSRREGGTYGYTF
TRBV5-6	TRBJ1-2	CASSLGGVGYTF
TRBV19	TRBJ1-5	CASSIVGGQSNQPQHF
TRBV19	TRBJ1-2	CASSIGGGGGYTF
TRBV19	TRBJ2-3	CASSISHLDTQYF
TRBV7-9	TRBJ2-7	CASSLDGSYEQYF
TRBV28	TRBJ2-7	CASRSGTFYEQYF
TRBV4-3	TRBJ2-5	CASSPTGVETQYF